These 21 T cell receptor beta chains were sequenced from one sample in a study of blood T cell repertoires in COVID-19. Using immunoSEQ multiplex PCR, the repertoire was profiled, and TCRdb retains in-frame clones only, with some absent. This sample has approximately 300,000 clones; about nine tenths occur once, and the top ten carry 5% to 5.5%. The material sequenced was PBMCs or T cells enriched from blood (not recorded which). The receptors here all came from a man aged 60-69 years who had recovered from COVID-19.

The CDR3 region has the DNA TGTGCCAGCAGCCCCCTGAGCGGGAGAGGGCAAGACTACGAGCAGTACTTC. It codes for CASSPLSGRGQDYEQYF. The rearrangement links TRBV12-1 to TRBJ2-7; TRBD2 was called by the table and not checked on the DNA. TRBV12-1 is a recognized pseudogene. This CDR3 comprises 17 residues.

The rearrangement links TRBV2 to TRBJ1-5; 7 bases are shared with TRBD1. The V and J ends lost 4 bases and 2 bases, in that order; junction bases with no gene match: 5. Per the germline V gene, CDR1 is SNHLY and CDR2 is FYNNEI. The CDR3 has 15 amino acids. CDR3 in amino acids: CASSGQGRGNQPQHF. CDR3 bases: TGTGCCAGCAGTGGACAGGGAAGGGGCAATCAGCCCCAGCATTTT.

In nucleotides, the CDR3 is TGTGCCAGCAGCCTCCCCGCTAGCGGCTCCTACGAGCAGTACTTC. This translates into CASSLPASGSYEQYF. V is TRBV5-4 and J is TRBJ2-7; 7 nucleotides match TRBD2. CDR3 size: 15 residues. The J segment lost 0 bases and the V segment lost 4 bases, leaving 7 bases of the junction unmatched. The germline V gene encodes CDR1 SGHNT and CDR2 YYREEE (reference sequence).

Notes on this clone: The germline gene is not matched at one end of the junction; a read error may be the cause. V gene TRBV28 combines with J gene TRBJ1-1; the D gene is possibly TRBD1 (6 bases). The CDR3 covers 14 residues. CDR1 and CDR2 from the germline V gene are MDHEN and SYDVKM. The CDR3 here is CASSLYQGRTEAFF. CDR3 sequence (DNA): TGTGCCAGCAGCTTATATCAGGGGCGCACTGAAGCTTTCTTT.

V gene TRBV19 combines with J gene TRBJ1-1, with D maybe TRBD1 (6 bases). Per germline, CDR1 LNHDA and CDR2 SQIVND (reference sequence). This CDR3 has 17 amino acids. The V gene lost 3 bases and the J gene lost 4 bases, with 21 bases spanning the gap. The DNA of the CDR3 is TGTGCCAGTAGTATCGGGGGGCAGGGCGTTTCCCGCACTGAAGCTTTCTTT. Amino acids: CASSIGGQGVSRTEAFF.

This clone was seen once. The chain combines TRBV28 with TRBJ2-1, with TRBD1 identical over 11 bases. In germline, CDR1 is MDHEN, CDR2 SYDVKM. Trimming at V came to 6 bases and at J to 8 bases, leaving 9 bases not matched to a gene. CDR3 size: 15 residues. CDR3 coding DNA: TGTGCCAGCAGAAATCCGGGACAGGGGGTGCATGAGCAGTTCTTC. It specifies CASRNPGQGVHEQFF.

This CDR3 reads CASSALTGLLYEQYF. The DNA of the CDR3 is TGTGCCAGCAGTGCCCTGACAGGGTTACTATACGAGCAGTACTTC. The chain links TRBV28 to TRBJ2-7; 7 bases are a match to TRBD1. The V and J ends lost 5 bases and 4 bases, in that order; junction bases with no gene match: 11. CDR1 is MDHEN, CDR2 SYDVKM, per germline. CDR3 length equals 15 residues. Full variable domain (outside the CDR3, taken from reference TRBV28 and TRBJ2-7): DVKVTQSSRYLVKRTGEKVFLECVQDMDHENMFWYRQDPGLGLRLIYFSYDVKMKEKGDIPEGYSVSREKKERFSLILESASTNQTSMYLCASSALTGLLYEQYFGPGTRLTVT.

V usage is TRBV6-5 and J usage is TRBJ2-7, with TRBD1 matching over 10 bases. The CDR3 runs 15 residues. The V segment lost 0 bases and the J segment 2 bases; nucleotides outside the gene matches: 1. Germline assignment: CDR1 MNHEY and CDR2 SVGAGI. In DNA form, the CDR3 reads TGTGCCAGCAGTTACTCGACAGGGGGCACCTACGAGCAGTACTTC. Its translation: CASSYSTGGTYEQYF.

The rearrangement uses TRBV28 and TRBJ2-5, with 14 bases fitting TRBD2. The V segment lost 4 bases and the J segment 1 base; nucleotides outside the gene matches: 2. The CDR3 loop spans 16 amino acids. From germline, CDR1 is MDHEN and CDR2 SYDVKM. CDR3 protein: CASSWGTSGGQETQYF. CDR3 DNA: TGTGCCAGCAGTTGGGGGACTAGCGGGGGCCAAGAGACCCAGTACTTC.

This chain uses TRBV15 with TRBJ1-2; D is ambiguous. CDR3 length: 18 amino acids. CDR1 is LNHNV, CDR2 YYDKDF, per germline (reference sequence). Trimming removed 3 bases at V and 2 bases at J, with 22 bases between. The CDR3 is CATSSYPGSFGRNYGYTF. In nucleotides, the CDR3 is TGTGCCACCAGCAGCTACCCCGGGTCTTTTGGAAGGAACTATGGCTACACCTTC. The entire variable domain, with the rest obtained from reference TRBV15 and TRBJ1-2, is as follows: DAMVIQNPRYQVTQFGKPVTLSCSQTLNHNVMYWYQQKSSQAPKLLFHYYDKDFNNEADTPDNFQSRRPNTSFCFLDIRSPGLGDTAMYLCATSSYPGSFGRNYGYTFGSGTRLTVV.

This chain connects TRBV6-1 to TRBJ1-2; 7 bases line up with TRBD1. After removal of 3 bases from V and 5 bases from J, the junction contained 15 bases not matched to a gene. CDR3 length: 17 amino acids. Germline V gene lookup returns CDR1 MNHNS and CDR2 SASEGT. The CDR3 loop is CASSDPRDSSYSYGYTF. CDR3 coding DNA: TGTGCCAGCAGTGACCCCCGGGACAGCTCTTATTCTTATGGCTACACCTTC.

J is TRBJ2-5 and V is TRBV28; 9 nucleotides match TRBD2. There are 14 residues in the CDR3. The V gene end was trimmed by 3 bases and the J gene end by 4 bases; junction bases not matched to a gene: 3. CDR1 and CDR2 (germline): MDHEN, SYDVKM. The CDR3 sequence: CASSFPAGGETQYF. CDR3 DNA: TGTGCCAGCAGTTTTCCAGCGGGAGGAGAGACCCAGTACTTC.

This chain links TRBV6-6 with TRBJ2-3; the D gene is possibly TRBD2 (6 bases). This CDR3 has 14 amino acids. V was clipped by 11 bases and J by 1 base, with 16 bases between them. Germline assignment: CDR1 MNHNY and CDR2 SVGAGI (reference sequence). The CDR3 spells CAGKKAGRTDTQYF. The CDR3 nucleotides are TGTGCCGGCAAAAAAGCGGGTCGCACAGATACGCAGTATTTT.

The J gene is TRBJ2-7, the V gene TRBV5-4; 13 bases match TRBD2. CDR1 and CDR2 (germline): SGHNT, YYREEE (reference sequence). The CDR3 sequence is 18 residues long. V dropped 4 bases and J dropped 0; count of bases not matched to a gene: 10. CDR3 region: CASSATSGRVASSYEQYF. As DNA, the CDR3 is TGTGCCAGCAGCGCAACTAGCGGGAGGGTCGCGAGCTCCTACGAGCAGTACTTC.

This clone has only one observation. V usage is TRBV28 and J usage is TRBJ1-4; a weak D match, TRBD1 (6 bases). Germline lookup yields CDR1 MDHEN and CDR2 SYDVKM. Between the trimmed V and J ends, which lost 10 bases and 3 bases, there was a span of 21 bases. There are 16 residues in the CDR3. The chain's CDR3 is CATTPNRAVANEKLFF. The CDR3 nucleotides read TGTGCCACTACCCCCAACAGGGCGGTGGCTAATGAAAAACTGTTTTTT.

The chain combines TRBV21-1 with TRBJ2-7; no DNA check was done on the table's D call, TRBD1. TRBV21-1 is given as a pseudogene. The CDR3 is made up of 17 amino acids. Written as DNA, the CDR3 is TGTGCCAGCAGCAAAGATGGTAGGGGGCAGCAAACCTACGAGCAGTACTTC. Amino acid sequence: CASSKDGRGQQTYEQYF.

The chain joins TRBV11-3 to TRBJ1-5; D may be TRBD1 (5 bases). Germline CDR1 is SGHNT and CDR2 is YENEEA. This CDR3 spans 12 amino acids. V was shortened by 6 bases and J by 8 bases, with 11 bases between the two germline ends. The CDR3 sequence: CASRGEREPQHF. CDR3 DNA sequence: TGTGCCAGCAGAGGGGAAAGGGAGCCCCAGCATTTT.

V is TRBV18 and J is TRBJ1-2; D might be TRBD1 (6 bases). The CDR3 is 17 residues long. Trimming removed 2 bases at V and 3 bases at J, with 19 bases between. The germline V gene has CDR1 KGHSH and CDR2 LQKENI. The CDR3 nucleotides read TGTGCCAGCTCACCATATGAGTGGTCAGGGGTCCACTATGGCTACACCTTC. It yields the protein CASSPYEWSGVHYGYTF.

The chain has TRBV2 and TRBJ2-3; 10 nucleotides line up with TRBD2. The germline V gene has CDR1 SNHLY and CDR2 FYNNEI. The trim removed 2 bases at V and 3 bases at J, leaving 2 bases unmatched. The CDR3 extends over 15 amino acids. The CDR3 region is CASSELAGVTDTQYF. The CDR3 region has the DNA TGTGCCAGCAGTGAACTAGCGGGAGTGACAGATACGCAGTATTTT. Supplemented by reference TRBV2 and TRBJ2-3, the full variable domain reads EPEVTQTPSHQVTQMGQEVILRCVPISNHLYFYWYRQILGQKVEFLVSFYNNEISEKSEIFDDQFSVERPDGSNFTLKIRSTKLEDSAMYFCASSELAGVTDTQYFGPGTRLTVL.

Details on this clone: Other DNA variants within this sample encode the same CDR3. The V call is TRBV5-1, the J call TRBJ1-4; TRBD1 matches 9 bases. Germline CDR1 and CDR2: SGHRS and YFSETQ. CDR3 size: 14 residues. V was pared by 5 bases and J by 7 bases, with 6 bases of the junction left unmatched. The CDR3 here is CASSLTTGGEKLFF. The CDR3, as DNA: TGCGCCAGCAGTCTTACGACAGGGGGTGAAAAACTGTTTTTT. Full variable domain (outside the CDR3, taken from reference TRBV5-1 and TRBJ1-4): KAGVTQTPRYLIKTRGQQVTLSCSPISGHRSVSWYQQTPGQGLQFLFEYFSETQRNKGNFPGRFSGRQFSNSRSEMNVSTLELGDSALYLCASSLTTGGEKLFFGSGTQLSVL.

This chain connects TRBV7-2 to TRBJ2-3, with TRBD2 matching 8 bases. V shed 2 bases, J shed 2 bases, and the junction held 6 bases outside the gene matches. In germline, CDR1 is SGHTA, CDR2 FQGNSA. This CDR3 region has 16 residues. CDR3 coding DNA: TGTGCCAGCAGCTTATTTCGGGGGGGAGACACAGATACGCAGTATTTT. Its translation: CASSLFRGGDTDTQYF. Looking up the rest from reference TRBV7-2 and TRBJ2-3 gives the full variable domain: GAGVSQSPSNKVTEKGKDVELRCDPISGHTALYWYRQSLGQGLEFLIYFQGNSAPDKSGLPSDRFSAERTGGSVSTLTIQRTQQEDSAVYLCASSLFRGGDTDTQYFGPGTRLTVL.